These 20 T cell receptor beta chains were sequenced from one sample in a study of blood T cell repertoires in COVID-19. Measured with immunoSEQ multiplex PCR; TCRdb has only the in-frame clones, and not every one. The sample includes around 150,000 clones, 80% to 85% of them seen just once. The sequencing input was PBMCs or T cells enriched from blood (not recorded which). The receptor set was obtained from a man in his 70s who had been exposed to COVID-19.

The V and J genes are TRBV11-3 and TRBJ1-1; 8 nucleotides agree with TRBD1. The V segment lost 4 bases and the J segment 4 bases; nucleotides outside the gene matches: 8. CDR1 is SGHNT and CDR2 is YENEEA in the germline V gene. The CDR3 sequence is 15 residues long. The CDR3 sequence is CASSSRQGRITEAFF. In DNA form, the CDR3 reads TGTGCCAGCAGCTCGCGACAGGGGAGAATCACTGAAGCTTTCTTT.

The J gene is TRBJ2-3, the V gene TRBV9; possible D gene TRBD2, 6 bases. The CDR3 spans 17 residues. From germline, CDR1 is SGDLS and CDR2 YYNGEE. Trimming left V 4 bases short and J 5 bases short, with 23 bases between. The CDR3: CASSPQSWGDLGDTQYF. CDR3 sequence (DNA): TGTGCCAGCAGCCCCCAGAGTTGGGGGGACCTCGGAGATACGCAGTATTTT. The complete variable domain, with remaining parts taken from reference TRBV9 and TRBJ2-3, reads DSGVTQTPKHLITATGQRVTLRCSPRSGDLSVYWYQQSLDQGLQFLIQYYNGEERAKGNILERFSAQQFPDLHSELNLSSLELGDSALYFCASSPQSWGDLGDTQYFGPGTRLTVL.

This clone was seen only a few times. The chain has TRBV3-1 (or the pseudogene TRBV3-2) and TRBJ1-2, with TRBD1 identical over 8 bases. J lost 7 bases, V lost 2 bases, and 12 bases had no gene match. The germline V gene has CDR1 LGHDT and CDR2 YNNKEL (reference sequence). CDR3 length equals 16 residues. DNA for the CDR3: TGTGCCAGCAGCCAACAAACGGACAGGGTCGAGGCTGGCTACACCTTC. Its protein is CASSQQTDRVEAGYTF.

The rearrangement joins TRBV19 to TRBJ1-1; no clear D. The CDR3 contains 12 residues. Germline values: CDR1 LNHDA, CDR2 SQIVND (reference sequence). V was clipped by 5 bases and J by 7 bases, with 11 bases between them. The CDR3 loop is CASSLPGLEAFF. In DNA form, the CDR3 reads TGTGCCAGTAGTTTGCCGGGTCTTGAAGCTTTCTTT. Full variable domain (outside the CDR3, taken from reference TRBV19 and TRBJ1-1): DGGITQSPKYLFRKEGQNVTLSCEQNLNHDAMYWYRQDPGQGLRLIYYSQIVNDFQKGDIAEGYSVSREKKESFPLTVTSAQKNPTAFYLCASSLPGLEAFFGQGTRLTVV.

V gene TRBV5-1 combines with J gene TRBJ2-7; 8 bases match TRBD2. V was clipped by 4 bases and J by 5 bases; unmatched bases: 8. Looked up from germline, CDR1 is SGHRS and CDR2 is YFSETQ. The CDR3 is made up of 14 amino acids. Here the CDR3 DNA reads TGCGCCAGCAGCGCCGGGACTAGTAACCACGAGCAGTACTTC. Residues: CASSAGTSNHEQYF.

DNA for the CDR3: TGTGCCACCAGTAGAACAGGGTTAGGGTACACCTTC. Its protein is CATSRTGLGYTF. The chain is built from TRBV15 and TRBJ1-2; the D gene is possibly TRBD1 (6 bases). V was pared by 6 bases and J by 11 bases, with 16 bases between. Germline-derived CDR1 and CDR2 are LNHNV and YYDKDF (reference sequence). This CDR3 spans 12 amino acids. The variable domain in full, with the rest retrieved from reference TRBV15 and TRBJ1-2, is DAMVIQNPRYQVTQFGKPVTLSCSQTLNHNVMYWYQQKSSQAPKLLFHYYDKDFNNEADTPDNFQSRRPNTSFCFLDIRSPGLGDTAMYLCATSRTGLGYTFGSGTRLTVV.

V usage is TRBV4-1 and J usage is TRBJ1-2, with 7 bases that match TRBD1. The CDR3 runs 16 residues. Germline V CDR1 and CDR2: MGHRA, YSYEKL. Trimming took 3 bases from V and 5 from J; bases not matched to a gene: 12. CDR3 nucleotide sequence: TGCGCCAGCAGCCAGATTCTACAGGGGACGGGGTATGGCTACACCTTC. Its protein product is CASSQILQGTGYGYTF.

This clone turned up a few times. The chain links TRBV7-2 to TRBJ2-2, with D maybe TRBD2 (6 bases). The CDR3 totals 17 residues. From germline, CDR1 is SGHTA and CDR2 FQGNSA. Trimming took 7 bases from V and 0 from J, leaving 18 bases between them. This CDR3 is CASTGGGGIANTGELFF. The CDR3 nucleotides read TGTGCCAGCACCGGAGGTGGGGGGATCGCGAACACCGGGGAGCTGTTTTTT.

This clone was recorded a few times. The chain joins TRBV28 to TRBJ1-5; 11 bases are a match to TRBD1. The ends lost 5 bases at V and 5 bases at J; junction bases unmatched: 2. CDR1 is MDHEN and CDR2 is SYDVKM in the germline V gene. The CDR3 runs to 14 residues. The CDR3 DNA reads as TGTGCCAGCAGTGTGGACAGGGGGCATCAGCCCCAGCATTTT. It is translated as CASSVDRGHQPQHF.

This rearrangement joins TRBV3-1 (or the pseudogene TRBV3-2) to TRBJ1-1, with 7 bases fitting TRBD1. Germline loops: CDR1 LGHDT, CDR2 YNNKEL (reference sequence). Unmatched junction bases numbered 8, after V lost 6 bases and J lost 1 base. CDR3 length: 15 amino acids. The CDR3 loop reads CASRPAGGANTEAFF. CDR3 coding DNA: TGTGCCAGCAGGCCTGCAGGGGGAGCGAACACTGAAGCTTTCTTT.

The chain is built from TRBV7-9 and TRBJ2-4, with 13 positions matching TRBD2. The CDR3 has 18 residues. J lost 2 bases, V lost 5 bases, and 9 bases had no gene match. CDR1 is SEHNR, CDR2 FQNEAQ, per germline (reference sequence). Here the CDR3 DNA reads TGTGCCAGCAGCCGAACTAGCGGGGGGGCTCTGTCCAAAAACATTCAGTACTTC. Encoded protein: CASSRTSGGALSKNIQYF.

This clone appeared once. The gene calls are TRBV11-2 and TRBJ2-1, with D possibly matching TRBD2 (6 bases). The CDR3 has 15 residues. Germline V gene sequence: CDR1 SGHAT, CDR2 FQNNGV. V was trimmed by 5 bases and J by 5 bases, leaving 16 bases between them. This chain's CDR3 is CASSGLGGTNNEQFF. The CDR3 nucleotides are TGTGCCAGCAGCGGGCTGGGGGGTACGAACAATGAGCAGTTCTTC.

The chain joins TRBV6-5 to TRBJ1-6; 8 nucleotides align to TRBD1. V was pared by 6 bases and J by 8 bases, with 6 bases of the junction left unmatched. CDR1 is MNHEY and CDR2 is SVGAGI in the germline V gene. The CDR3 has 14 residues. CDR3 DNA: TGTGCCAGCAGGAGAACAGGGGGTTATTCACCCCTCCACTTT. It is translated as CASRRTGGYSPLHF.

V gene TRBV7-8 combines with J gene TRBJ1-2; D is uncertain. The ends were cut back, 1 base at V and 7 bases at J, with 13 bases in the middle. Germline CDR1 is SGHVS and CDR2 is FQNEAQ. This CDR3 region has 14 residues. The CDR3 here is CASSLGHQSRGYTF. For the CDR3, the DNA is TGTGCCAGCAGCTTAGGACACCAATCCCGTGGCTACACCTTC.

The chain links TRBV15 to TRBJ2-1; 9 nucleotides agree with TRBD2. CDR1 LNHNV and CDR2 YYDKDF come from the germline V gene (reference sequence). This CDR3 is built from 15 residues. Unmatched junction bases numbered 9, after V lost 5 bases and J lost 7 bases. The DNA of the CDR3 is TGTGCCACCAGCTGGCGGGGGGGCGCCCGTAATGAGCAGTTCTTC. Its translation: CATSWRGGARNEQFF.

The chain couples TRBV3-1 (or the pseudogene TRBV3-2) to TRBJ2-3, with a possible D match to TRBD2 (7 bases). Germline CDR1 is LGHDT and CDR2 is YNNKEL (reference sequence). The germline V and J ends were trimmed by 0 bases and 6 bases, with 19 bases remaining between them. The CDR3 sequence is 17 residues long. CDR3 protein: CASSQEFSRGGRDTQYF. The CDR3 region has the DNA TGTGCCAGCAGCCAAGAATTTTCAAGGGGGGGCCGGGATACGCAGTATTTT.

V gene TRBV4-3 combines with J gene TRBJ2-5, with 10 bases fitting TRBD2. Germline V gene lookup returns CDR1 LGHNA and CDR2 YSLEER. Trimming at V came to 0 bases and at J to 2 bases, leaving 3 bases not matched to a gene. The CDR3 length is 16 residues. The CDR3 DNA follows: TGCGCCAGCAGCCAAGATCAGCGGGGGGGACAAGAGACCCAGTACTTC. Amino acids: CASSQDQRGGQETQYF.

This chain's CDR3 is CASSESLRTSGLQETQYF. DNA for the CDR3: TGTGCCAGCAGTGAATCTTTGCGGACTAGCGGATTACAAGAGACCCAGTACTTC. This chain connects TRBV6-1 to TRBJ2-5; 10 nucleotides line up with TRBD2. The germline V gene has CDR1 MNHNS and CDR2 SASEGT. The junction had 11 bases not matched to a gene; V was cut back by 2 bases and J by 2 bases. The CDR3 runs to 18 residues.

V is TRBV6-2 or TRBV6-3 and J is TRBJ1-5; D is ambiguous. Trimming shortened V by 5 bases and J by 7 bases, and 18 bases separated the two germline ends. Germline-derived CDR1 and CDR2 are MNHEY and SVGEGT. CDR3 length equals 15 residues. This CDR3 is CASSPQSWPKQPQHF. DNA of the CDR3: TGTGCCAGCAGTCCACAGTCCTGGCCCAAACAGCCCCAGCATTTT.

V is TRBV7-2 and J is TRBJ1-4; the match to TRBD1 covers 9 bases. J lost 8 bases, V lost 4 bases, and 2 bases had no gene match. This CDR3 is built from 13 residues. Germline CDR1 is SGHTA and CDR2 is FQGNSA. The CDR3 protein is CASSSDRGEKLFF. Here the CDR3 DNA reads TGTGCCAGCAGCTCGGACAGGGGAGAAAAACTGTTTTTT. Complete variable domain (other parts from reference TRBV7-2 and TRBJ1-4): GAGVSQSPSNKVTEKGKDVELRCDPISGHTALYWYRQSLGQGLEFLIYFQGNSAPDKSGLPSDRFSAERTGGSVSTLTIQRTQQEDSAVYLCASSSDRGEKLFFGSGTQLSVL.